One and the same sample provided the 15 T cell receptor beta chains below, sequenced in a study of beta chain features in type 1 diabetes. Regarding the study as a whole: Moderate yet significant TCRB CDR3 shortening was seen in Type 1 diabetes patients in all four CD4+ subsets.

cDNA synthesis used the whole RNA isolate, giving expressed TCRB sequences. Assay used: immunoSEQ multiplex PCR; TCRdb lists only in-frame clones, some missing. The table lists hundreds of thousands of clones, about 14% of them singletons. No antigens are known for them. The sequencing sample was made of naive CD4+ T cells from blood. The receptors derive from a man younger than 35 with type 1 diabetes.

This clone was detected only a few times. The chain carries TRBV21-1 and TRBJ2-7; the D call TRBD2 from the table was never checked on the DNA. TRBV21-1 is noted as a pseudogene. CDR3 length: 16 residues. As DNA, the CDR3 is TGTGCCAGCAGCAAAGATTCAGGGACTAGCATTACCGAGCAGTACTTC. The encoded protein is CASSKDSGTSITEQYF.

This clone was recorded once. The V and J genes are TRBV28 and TRBJ2-7; tentative D call: TRBD1 (5 bases). Deletions cut 6 bases from V and 2 bases from J, with 14 bases between. The length of the CDR3 is 14 residues. The germline V gene encodes CDR1 MDHEN and CDR2 SYDVKM. The CDR3 region is CASRTQDGTYEQYF. The CDR3, as DNA: TGTGCCAGCAGAACACAGGACGGTACCTACGAGCAGTACTTC.

V gene TRBV7-2 combines with J gene TRBJ2-7; D uncertain. Germline lookup yields CDR1 SGHTA and CDR2 FQGNSA. V was shortened by 1 base and J by 3 bases, with 10 bases between the two germline ends. The CDR3 has 14 residues. Here the CDR3 reads CASSLDHRSYEQYF. CDR3 nucleotide sequence: TGTGCCAGCAGCTTAGACCACAGAAGCTACGAGCAGTACTTC.

This clone was picked up a small number of times. The V gene is TRBV30, the J gene TRBJ1-1; 8 nucleotides align to TRBD1. There are 15 residues in the CDR3. The ends lost 1 base at V and 2 bases at J; junction bases unmatched: 6. CDR1 GTSNPN and CDR2 SVGIG come from the germline V gene (reference sequence). The CDR3 DNA follows: TGTGCCTGGAGTGCGGGAGGACAGGGAAACACTGAAGCTTTCTTT. This translates into CAWSAGGQGNTEAFF.

This clone was seen more than once but under ten times. The genes are TRBV7-9 and TRBJ2-7; possible D gene TRBD2, 6 bases. Germline lookup yields CDR1 SEHNR and CDR2 FQNEAQ (reference sequence). The V end was cut by 1 base, the J end by 5 bases, with 15 bases between. The length of the CDR3 is 15 residues. The CDR3 DNA is TGTGCCAGCAGCTTAGTGCGAGCTCGGGAGAACGAGCAGTACTTC. Amino acids: CASSLVRARENEQYF.

This clone was seen only a few times. This chain connects TRBV11-1 to TRBJ2-1; D possibly uses TRBD1 or TRBD2 (5 bases each). The CDR3 runs 13 residues. Germline loops: CDR1 SGHAT, CDR2 FQDESV (reference sequence). The V end lost 2 bases, the J end lost 9 bases, and 11 bases lay between the germline ends. CDR3 in DNA: TGTGCCAGCAGCTTATATACGGGGACTGAGCAGTTCTTC. Amino acid sequence: CASSLYTGTEQFF.

V and J are TRBV7-9 and TRBJ1-5; TRBD1 matches at 7 bases. The germline gives CDR1 SEHNR, CDR2 FQNEAQ (reference sequence). V dropped 5 bases and J dropped 9; count of bases not matched to a gene: 13. This CDR3 spans 15 amino acids. The CDR3 sequence is CASSPTKGQSGPQHF. CDR3 nucleotide sequence: TGTGCCAGCAGCCCTACAAAGGGACAGAGTGGGCCCCAGCATTTT.

Regarding this clone: This specimen includes other DNA sequences encoding the same CDR3. The chain employs TRBV5-1 and TRBJ2-3, with unresolved D. From germline, CDR1 is SGHRS and CDR2 YFSETQ. V lost 4 bases and J 1 base, leaving 10 bases between the germline ends. The CDR3 spans 14 residues. CDR3 sequence: CASSLSVGTDTQYF. The CDR3, as DNA: TGCGCCAGCAGCCTATCCGTAGGCACAGATACGCAGTATTTT.

This clone was recorded a few times. The chain has TRBV29-1 and TRBJ1-2; 9 bases align to TRBD1. The CDR3 consists of 13 residues. Germline-derived CDR1 and CDR2 are SQVTM and ANQGSEA. The trim removed 1 base at V and 4 bases at J, leaving 1 base unmatched. The CDR3 reads CSVEAGQGYGYTF. As DNA, the CDR3 is TGCAGCGTTGAAGCGGGACAGGGCTATGGCTACACCTTC.

The chain combines TRBV5-1 with TRBJ2-2; D uncertain. Trimming stripped 1 base from V and 7 bases from J, with 8 bases between. Germline-derived CDR1 and CDR2 are SGHRS and YFSETQ. The CDR3 is 13 residues long. CDR3: CASSLTADGELFF. The CDR3 DNA reads as TGCGCCAGCAGCTTGACGGCGGACGGGGAGCTGTTTTTT.

The gene calls are TRBV6-6 and TRBJ1-5; D gene ambiguous. Trimming took 6 bases from V and 0 from J, leaving 15 bases between them. Germline V CDR1 and CDR2: MNHNY, SVGAGI (reference sequence). The CDR3 is 16 residues long. CDR3: CASRLPWATSNQPQHF. As DNA, the CDR3 is TGTGCCAGCAGATTACCCTGGGCTACTAGCAATCAGCCCCAGCATTTT.

This clone turned up a few times. The J gene is TRBJ1-6, the V gene TRBV25-1; TRBD1 agrees at 8 bases. Losses at the gene ends were 4 bases for V and 6 bases for J; bases not matched to a gene: 5. Germline CDR1 is MGHDK and CDR2 is SYGVNS. CDR3 length equals 15 residues. CDR3: CASSGGQGANSPLHF. The CDR3 DNA is TGTGCCAGCAGTGGGGGCCAGGGGGCTAATTCACCCCTCCACTTT.

The chain recombines TRBV30 with TRBJ2-1; TRBD1 agrees at 7 bases. Trimming cost V 1 base and J 2 bases; bases outside gene matches: 5. CDR1 and CDR2 (germline): GTSNPN, SVGIG (reference sequence). This CDR3 contains 15 residues. The CDR3 here is CAWSGRQGAYNEQFF. The CDR3 region has the DNA TGTGCCTGGAGTGGAAGACAGGGAGCCTACAATGAGCAGTTCTTC. Combining the CDR3 with reference TRBV30 and TRBJ2-1 gives the whole variable domain SQTIHQWPATLVQPVGSPLSLECTVEGTSNPNLYWYRQAAGRGLQLLFYSVGIGQISSEVPQNLSASRPQDRQFILSSKKLLLSDSGFYLCAWSGRQGAYNEQFFGPGTRLTVL.

The V gene is TRBV10-3, the J gene TRBJ1-5; 8 positions match TRBD1. The CDR3 is made up of 14 amino acids. V shed 4 bases and J 5 bases; nucleotides not matched to a gene: 4. Germline assignment: CDR1 ENHRY and CDR2 SYGVKD. This chain's CDR3 is CAISVGTGDQPQHF. DNA of the CDR3: TGTGCCATCAGTGTTGGGACAGGCGATCAGCCCCAGCATTTT.

J is TRBJ2-7 and V is TRBV21-1; the table's D call, TRBD1, has no DNA check behind it. TRBV21-1 corresponds to a pseudogene. This CDR3 has 14 residues. CDR3 region: CASSKGRGHWEQYF. The CDR3 bases are TGTGCCAGCAGCAAGGGCCGTGGACATTGGGAGCAGTACTTC.